The rows below give T cell receptor beta chains drawn from one sample of a study of shared T cell receptors in the human thymus. Using immunoSEQ multiplex PCR, the repertoire was profiled, and TCRdb retains in-frame clones only, with some absent. The sample lists hundreds of thousands of clones; around 82% were seen once. These same data were also listed under a study on human thymus T cells.

Sequencing was performed on thymocytes. These receptor sequences come from a boy in the first two years of life with a congenital heart defect. Each CDR3 is given with its conserved first and last residue. D genes are given only for firm matches. Not every row has a clone size; where given, it reads once, few, many or a size class.

v_call	d_call	j_call	clone_size	cdr3_aa	cdr3_nt
TRBV19	TRBD2	TRBJ2-7	.	CASIWTSGAHEQYF	TGTGCCAGTATCTGGACTAGCGGGGCCCACGAGCAGTACTTC
TRBV4-3	TRBD2	TRBJ2-1	.	CASSQGVPGLGYNEQFF	TGCGCCAGCAGCCAAGGGGTTCCCGGACTAGGGTACAATGAGCAGTTCTTC
TRBV4-2	TRBD2	TRBJ2-2	.	CASSQDEGRDPGELFF	TGTGCCAGCAGCCAAGATGAAGGGAGGGACCCCGGGGAGCTGTTTTTT
TRBV6-6	.	TRBJ2-7	.	CASSYGGRGSSYEQYF	TGTGCCAGCAGTTACGGTGGACGGGGAAGCTCCTACGAGCAGTACTTC
TRBV9	TRBD1	TRBJ1-1	.	CASSGDRGGNEAFF	TGTGCCAGCAGCGGGGACAGGGGTGGTAATGAAGCTTTCTTT
TRBV19	.	TRBJ2-7	once	CASGRTTGAYEQYF	TGTGCCAGTGGTCGGACCACCGGGGCCTACGAGCAGTACTTC
TRBV14	TRBD2	TRBJ2-7	.	CASSILAGGPPYEQYF	TGTGCCAGCAGCATACTAGCGGGAGGGCCTCCCTACGAGCAGTACTTC
TRBV23-1	.	TRBJ2-7	.	CASFPRDTYEQYF	TGCGCCAGCTTTCCCAGGGATACCTACGAGCAGTACTTC
TRBV27	TRBD1	TRBJ2-7	.	CASSPPGQGAYEQYF	TGTGCCAGCAGTCCACCGGGACAGGGGGCCTACGAGCAGTACTTC
TRBV5-1	TRBD2	TRBJ2-7	.	CASSFLAGADYEQYF	TGCGCCAGCAGCTTCCTAGCGGGAGCCGACTACGAGCAGTACTTC
TRBV6-5	TRBD2	TRBJ2-5	.	CASRSGTPLRVQYF	TGTGCCAGCAGGAGCGGGACTCCCCTGAGAGTCCAGTACTTC
TRBV7-9	.	TRBJ2-7	.	CASSLEGGDYEQYF	TGTGCCAGCAGCTTAGAGGGGGGGGACTACGAGCAGTACTTC
TRBV11-3	.	TRBJ2-3	.	CASSFIGSLRTDTQYF	TGTGCCAGCAGCTTCATCGGTTCCCTTCGCACAGATACGCAGTATTTT
TRBV28	.	TRBJ1-1	.	CASSLGARNTEAFF	TGTGCCAGCAGTTTGGGGGCGAGGAACACTGAAGCTTTCTTT
TRBV28	.	TRBJ2-7	few	CASSFRSRGEQYF	TGTGCCAGCAGTTTTCGGAGTAGGGGCGAGCAGTACTTC
TRBV27	TRBD2	TRBJ2-1	.	CASSLGIRAGGNYNEQFF	TGTGCCAGCAGTTTAGGCATTAGGGCGGGAGGGAACTACAATGAGCAGTTCTTC
TRBV28	TRBD1	TRBJ1-1	.	CASSGRTGFPEAFF	TGTGCCAGCAGTGGACGGACAGGGTTCCCTGAAGCTTTCTTT
TRBV7-2	.	TRBJ2-3	.	CASSLESGVDTQYF	TGTGCCAGCAGCTTAGAATCAGGGGTGGATACGCAGTATTTT
TRBV12-2	.	TRBJ2-2	.	CASRPRLAGPSNTGELFF	TGTGCAAGTCGCCCCCGACTAGCGGGGCCCTCGAACACCGGGGAGCTGTTTTTT
TRBV7-8	TRBD1	TRBJ2-7	.	CASSFGRGPYEQYF	TGTGCCAGCAGCTTTGGCAGGGGGCCCTACGAGCAGTACTTC
TRBV6-1	TRBD1	TRBJ1-2	.	CASSDNRDRGSYGYTF	TGTGCCAGCAGTGACAACCGGGACAGGGGGTCCTATGGCTACACCTTC
TRBV28	.	TRBJ1-5	.	CASSPQGQGLHQPQHF	TGTGCCAGCAGTCCGCAGGGGCAGGGCTTGCATCAGCCCCAGCATTTT
TRBV5-1	.	TRBJ2-2	once	CASSLAGVWELFF	TGCGCCAGCAGCTTGGCCGGGGTGTGGGAGCTGTTTTTT
TRBV14	TRBD2	TRBJ2-2	.	CASSQDRREHGTGELFF	TGTGCCAGCAGCCAAGATCGGCGGGAGCATGGGACCGGGGAGCTGTTTTTT
TRBV19	TRBD1	TRBJ1-4	.	CASSADRGQLFRGEKLFF	TGTGCCAGTAGTGCTGACAGGGGCCAACTGTTCAGAGGTGAAAAACTGTTTTTT
TRBV12-5	TRBD2	TRBJ2-7	.	CASGRPLGLAGGPDEQYF	TGTGCTAGTGGCCGGCCCCTGGGACTAGCGGGAGGGCCTGACGAGCAGTACTTC
TRBV11-2	TRBD2	TRBJ2-7	.	CASSLRIVAGGPYEQYF	TGTGCCAGCAGCCTCCGGATTGTCGCGGGAGGTCCCTACGAGCAGTACTTC
TRBV5-6	.	TRBJ1-3	few	CASSAGSIGGNTIYF	TGTGCCAGCAGCGCGGGGTCCATAGGTGGAAACACCATATATTTT
TRBV27	TRBD2	TRBJ2-3	.	CASSFRGPGLAGGSFSTDTQYF	TGTGCCAGCAGTTTTCGGGGACCTGGACTAGCGGGAGGATCCTTTAGCACAGATACGCAGTATTTT
TRBV20-1	.	TRBJ2-3	.	CSEREPDTQYF	TGCAGTGAGCGAGAGCCAGATACGCAGTATTTT
TRBV15	.	TRBJ2-3	few	CATSRAPGGWRGRTDTQYF	TGTGCCACCAGCAGAGCCCCTGGGGGGTGGAGGGGGCGCACAGATACGCAGTATTTT
TRBV19	.	TRBJ1-5	.	CASSTSNQPQHF	TGTGCCAGTAGTACCTCTAATCAGCCCCAGCATTTT
TRBV27	.	TRBJ2-3	.	CASSASRALGGDTQYF	TGTGCCAGCAGTGCGTCGAGGGCTCTAGGGGGAGATACGCAGTATTTT
TRBV28	TRBD2	TRBJ2-3	.	CASRGNGTTHTDTQYF	TGTGCCAGCAGGGGAAACGGGACTACCCACACAGATACGCAGTATTTT
TRBV4-3	TRBD2	TRBJ2-5	.	CASSHTLAGGEIWRTQYF	TGCGCCAGCAGCCACACCTTAGCGGGAGGGGAAATTTGGAGGACCCAGTACTTC
TRBV7-9	TRBD2	TRBJ2-5	.	CASSRTSDRETQYF	TGTGCCAGCAGCAGGACTAGCGATAGGGAGACCCAGTACTTC
TRBV23-1	.	TRBJ2-7	.	CASSQAYEQYF	TGCGCCAGCAGTCAGGCTTACGAGCAGTACTTC
TRBV11-3	.	TRBJ2-2	.	CASSLEGDKNTGELFF	TGTGCCAGCAGCTTAGAGGGGGACAAGAACACCGGGGAGCTGTTTTTT
TRBV5-1	TRBD2	TRBJ2-5	.	CASSPGTSGREETQYF	TGCGCCAGCAGCCCCGGGACTAGCGGGAGAGAAGAGACCCAGTACTTC
TRBV5-1	.	TRBJ2-3	.	CASSLAGTRGSADTQYF	TGCGCCAGCAGCTTGGCCGGCACTAGGGGGAGTGCAGATACGCAGTATTTT
TRBV7-2	.	TRBJ1-3	few	CASSLREGGNTIYF	TGTGCCAGCAGCCTCAGGGAAGGTGGAAACACCATATATTTT
TRBV5-4	.	TRBJ1-1	.	CASSPQEGTESEAFF	TGTGCCAGCAGCCCCCAGGAGGGGACGGAATCTGAAGCTTTCTTT
TRBV11-2	TRBD1	TRBJ1-5	.	CASSPGQGPRSNSNQPQHF	TGTGCCAGCAGCCCCGGACAGGGCCCCCGATCCAATAGCAATCAGCCCCAGCATTTT
TRBV5-1	TRBD2	TRBJ2-3	.	CASSLGAGESTDTQYF	TGCGCCAGCAGCTTGGGGGCGGGAGAGTCCACAGATACGCAGTATTTT
TRBV5-4	TRBD1	TRBJ2-5	.	CASSFGTGQETQYF	TGTGCCAGCAGCTTCGGGACAGGGCAAGAGACCCAGTACTTC
TRBV6-9	.	TRBJ2-3	.	CASTRAGSTDTQYF	TGTGCCAGCACGCGGGCGGGAAGCACAGATACGCAGTATTTT
TRBV7-8	TRBD2	TRBJ2-1	.	CASKLEGRANEQFF	TGTGCCAGCAAACTAGAGGGGAGGGCCAATGAGCAGTTCTTC
TRBV11-2	TRBD1	TRBJ2-2	.	CASSLDNGTEGTGELFF	TGTGCCAGCAGCTTAGATAACGGGACAGAGGGCACCGGGGAGCTGTTTTTT
TRBV4-3	TRBD2	TRBJ2-7	.	CASSHTSGRGYEQYF	TGCGCCAGCAGCCATACTAGCGGGAGAGGGTACGAGCAGTACTTC
TRBV19	.	TRBJ2-1	.	CASSIPDPGGPRYNEQFF	TGTGCCAGTAGTATTCCCGACCCCGGGGGACCACGGTACAATGAGCAGTTCTTC
TRBV25-1	TRBD2	TRBJ2-5	.	CASSGGGSETQYF	TGTGCCAGCAGTGGGGGGGGATCGGAGACCCAGTACTTC
TRBV18	.	TRBJ2-7	.	CASSSSGHNEQYF	TGTGCCAGCTCATCCTCGGGACACAACGAGCAGTACTTC
TRBV6-1	.	TRBJ1-5	.	CASRGHKNQPQHF	TGTGCCAGCAGAGGACACAAGAATCAGCCCCAGCATTTT
TRBV7-9	TRBD2	TRBJ2-7	.	CASSCSGGDYEQYF	TGTGCCAGCAGCTGTAGCGGGGGTGACTACGAGCAGTACTTC
TRBV6-6	.	TRBJ2-7	.	CASSYNRASYEQYF	TGTGCCAGCAGTTACAACAGGGCGTCCTACGAGCAGTACTTC